The 10 T cell receptor beta chains below come from one sample, sequenced in a study of shared clonotypes between healthy human individuals. Here immunoSEQ multiplex PCR was the method, and the copy in TCRdb shows in-frame clones only, minus some. The profile shows some 480,000 clones, roughly 85% of them singletons. Sequenced sample: PBMCs. All receptors derive from a woman in her 40s in good health. Some clones in this sample may be carry-over from other donors' samples.

A note on this clone: The sample carries other DNA sequences with the same CDR3. The J gene is TRBJ2-7, the V gene TRBV30; possibly TRBD1 for D (6 bases). The CDR3 spans 12 residues. The germline V gene encodes CDR1 GTSNPN and CDR2 SVGIG (reference sequence). V lost 2 bases and J lost 3, with 8 bases in between. The CDR3 loop is CAWSQQGYEQYF. CDR3 DNA: TGTGCCTGGAGTCAACAGGGCTACGAGCAGTACTTC.

The CDR3 nucleotides read TGTGCCAGCAGTTTACTTAGCGGGAGGGCCCACGAGCAGTACTTC. It yields the protein CASSLLSGRAHEQYF. This chain uses TRBV28 with TRBJ2-7, with 11 bases matching TRBD2. V was clipped by 2 bases and J by 5 bases; unmatched bases: 5. CDR1 and CDR2 from the germline V gene are MDHEN and SYDVKM. CDR3 size: 15 residues.

With regard to this clone: This may stem from a read error, because a much larger clone lies one nucleotide away. The rearrangement links TRBV4-1 to TRBJ1-2; no firm D call. This CDR3 comprises 15 residues. Germline CDR1 MGHRA, CDR2 YSYEKL. CDR3 DNA: TGCGCCAGCAGCCAAGATCTTCACCTTAACTATAGCTACACCTTC. Protein product: CASSQDLHLNYSYTF.

The chain recombines TRBV20-1 with TRBJ2-5; D remains ambiguous. The CDR3 is 11 amino acids. Germline V gene lookup returns CDR1 DFQATT and CDR2 SNEGSKA (reference sequence). V was pared by 3 bases and J by 5 bases, with 7 bases between. CDR3 in DNA: TGCAGTGCTAGCGACTCGGAGACCCAGTACTTC. It encodes CSASDSETQYF.

The chain uses TRBV6-4 and TRBJ2-2; no definite D call. Trimming removed 0 bases from V and 0 bases from J, with 14 bases in between. The CDR3 covers 18 residues. Germline V gene lookup returns CDR1 MRHNA and CDR2 SNTAGT. The CDR3 protein is CASSDSNRVYANTGELFF. The CDR3 bases are TGTGCCAGCAGTGACTCGAACCGGGTCTATGCGAACACCGGGGAGCTGTTTTTT.

V gene TRBV4-2 combines with J gene TRBJ2-3, with a tentative D call TRBD1 (5 bases). The CDR3 length is 16 residues. Germline loops: CDR1 LGHNA, CDR2 YNFKEQ. Trimming shortened V by 0 bases and J by 4 bases, and 14 bases separated the two germline ends. CDR3 protein: CASSQDIAGSADTQYF. CDR3 nucleotide sequence: TGTGCCAGCAGCCAAGATATTGCAGGGTCCGCAGATACGCAGTATTTT.

This chain connects TRBV27 to TRBJ1-3; 11 bases align to TRBD1. The germline gives CDR1 MNHEY, CDR2 SMNVEV (reference sequence). V lost 6 bases and J lost 3; bases outside the gene matches: 4. The CDR3 sequence is 15 residues long. This CDR3 is CASRGQGVIGNTIYF. CDR3 sequence (DNA): TGTGCCAGCAGGGGACAGGGGGTGATTGGAAACACCATATATTTT.

This chain uses TRBV2 with TRBJ2-7; D unresolved. There are 14 residues in the CDR3. CDR1 and CDR2 from the germline V gene are SNHLY and FYNNEI. Trimming left V 5 bases short and J 2 bases short, with 13 bases between. The CDR3 region is CASSMQAGPYEQYF. CDR3 nucleotide sequence: TGTGCCAGCAGTATGCAGGCAGGACCCTACGAGCAGTACTTC.

By frequency in the sample, this clone is medium-sized (0.01 to 0.1%). Other nucleotide sequences in the sample specify the same CDR3. The J gene is TRBJ2-3, the V gene TRBV4-2, with 11 bases matching TRBD2. The CDR3 contains 16 residues. The germline V gene has CDR1 LGHNA and CDR2 YNFKEQ. V shed 5 bases, J shed 5 bases, and the junction held 9 bases outside the gene matches. The CDR3 region is CASSARLAGGGDTQYF. The CDR3 DNA sequence: TGTGCCAGCAGCGCCCGTCTAGCGGGAGGAGGAGATACGCAGTATTTT.

CDR3 residues: CASSGNGDAQETQYF. The DNA for the CDR3 is TGTGCCAGCAGTGGCAACGGGGATGCCCAAGAGACCCAGTACTTC. The chain uses TRBV2 and TRBJ2-5, with D perhaps TRBD2 (5 bases). There are 15 residues in the CDR3. The germline gives CDR1 SNHLY, CDR2 FYNNEI. The V and J ends lost 4 bases and 1 base respectively, with 13 bases between them.